The sequence of this TCR beta chain was determined in a study of CD8+ T cells in alopecia areata. The treatment denotes: oral pan-JAK inhibitor, 5-10 mg twice daily. RNA was extracted and reverse transcribed into cDNA as the sequencing template. Clones were read by immunoSEQ multiplex PCR, and TCRdb kept only the in-frame ones, dropping some. This table has 120,000 or so clones, under 65% appearing once. This material consisted of CD4+ T cells sorted from blood, taken at week 4, from a patient treated with tofacitinib. This sequence originates from a human donor with alopecia areata.

The CDR3 spells CASNRQGRSPLHF. The CDR3 DNA reads TGTGCCAGCAACCGACAGGGGCGGTCACCCCTCCACTTT. The V and J genes are TRBV25-1 and TRBJ1-6, with 8 bases identical to TRBD1. From germline, CDR1 is MGHDK and CDR2 SYGVNS. The CDR3 loop spans 13 amino acids. With V trimmed by 7 bases and J by 10 bases, 6 bases remained unmatched.